What follows are 11 T cell receptor beta chains derived from one specimen sequenced in a study of CD8+ T cells in alopecia areata. Sequencing templates came from extracted RNA that was reverse transcribed into cDNA. This table comes from immunoSEQ multiplex PCR, and its TCRdb copy is limited to in-frame clones, with some not included. There are about 120,000 clones in the sample, none observed a single time. The sample was lesional skin. These TCRs come from a C3H/HeJ mouse with alopecia areata. The mice in this strain carry MHC haplotype H2-k.

On this clone itself: Gene names follow the mouse nomenclature. The read terminates 4 residues before the CDR3 end, so the remaining end is supplied by the germline J gene. V and J are TRBV13-3 and TRBJ2-2, with D perhaps matching TRBD2 (5 bases). Germline values: CDR1 NNHDY, CDR2 SYVADS. The V gene lost 2 bases and the J gene lost 3 bases, with 11 bases spanning the gap. This CDR3 comprises 15 residues. The CDR3 here is CASSDAIGDTGQLYF. Partial CDR3 DNA: TGTGCCAGCAGTGACGCCATTGGGGACACCGGG.

This clone was seen repeatedly, ten times or more. Genes and germline come from the mouse. The observed sequence ends 4 residues before the CDR3 terminus, with the missing tail filled in from the germline J gene. The chain has TRBV13-3 and TRBJ1-2, with D possibly matching TRBD1 (6 bases). Germline V gene sequence: CDR1 NNHDY, CDR2 SYVADS. V was shortened by 4 bases and J by 2 bases, with 12 bases between the two germline ends. This CDR3 is 14 amino acids long. CDR3 sequence reads: CASSPRDTNSDYTF. The DNA read from the CDR3 is TGTGCCAGCAGTCCCCGGGACACGAACTCC.

In the case of this clone: Germline and genes: mouse. The read ends 4 residues shy of where the CDR3 ends; the end is completed using the germline J gene. The chain uses TRBV13-3 and TRBJ2-7; TRBD1 is a possible D gene (6 bases). The CDR3 length is 15 residues. CDR1 is NNHDY, CDR2 SYVADS, per germline. The germline V and J ends were trimmed by 1 base and 0 bases, with 11 bases remaining between them. The CDR3 loop reads CASSDKGESSYEQYF. CDR3 bases read: TGTGCCAGCAGTGATAAGGGGGAGAGCTCCTAT.

A word on this clone: Gene labels here are mouse ones. The read is 4 residues too short to cover the CDR3 end, so that end is filled in from the germline J gene. The chain recombines TRBV12-2 with TRBJ1-4, with 8 bases that match TRBD1. Germline V gives CDR1 SGHLS, CDR2 HYDKME. The CDR3 totals 16 residues. J gave up 2 bases and V 1 base, and 5 bases lay outside the gene matches. The CDR3 DNA, read in part, is TGTGCCAGCTCTCTTCAAGGACAGGGCTCCAACGAA. Translated, it gives CASSLQGQGSNE. The CDR3 in its entirety is CASSLQGQGSNERLFF.

Comments on this clone: Here the gene names and germline are mouse. The read is 4 residues too short to cover the CDR3 end, so that end is filled in from the germline J gene. The V and J genes are TRBV1 and TRBJ2-4; D call uncertain. This CDR3 has 14 residues. Trimming shortened V by 2 bases and J by 0 bases, and 6 bases separated the two germline ends. From germline, CDR1 is NSQYPW and CDR2 LRSPGD (reference sequence). The covered CDR3 bases are TGCACCTGCAGTGCATCTGATAGTCAAAAC. It yields the protein CTCSASDSQN. Given in full, the CDR3 is CTCSASDSQNTLYF.

In regard to this clone: TCRdb's protein does not match the DNA translation at residue 12; the protein provided is translated from the DNA. The listed genes are named as in mouse. The CDR3 goes on 3 residues after the read ends, and that part is filled in from the germline J gene. V gene TRBV13-1 combines with J gene TRBJ1-6; 7 bases are a match to TRBD1. TRBJ1-6 falls under the ORF class, with uncertain function. V lost 3 bases to trimming and J lost 4 bases; unmatched junction nucleotides: 4. The germline gives CDR1 NSHNY, CDR2 SYGAGN. CDR3 length: 15 residues. Incomplete CDR3 DNA: TGTGCCAGCAGTGTGACAGGGAAATATAATTCGCCC. Translated: CASSVTGKYNSP. The whole CDR3 sequence is CASSVTGKYNSPLYF.

Note on this clone: Gene labels here are mouse ones. This CDR3 reads CASSPGTANTGQLYF. The part of the CDR3 DNA that was read is TGTGCCAGCAGCCCCGGGACAGCAAACACCGGG. V and J are TRBV13-1 and TRBJ2-2, with 7 bases fitting TRBD1. With the read ending 4 residues before the CDR3 end, the germline J gene is used to fill in that end. Germline V CDR1 and CDR2: NSHNY, SYGAGN. V lost 5 bases to trimming and J lost 0 bases; unmatched junction nucleotides: 4. The CDR3 has 15 residues.

This clone was recorded a few times. Germline and genes here are mouse. With the read ending 4 residues before the CDR3 end, the germline J gene is used to fill in that end. The chain carries TRBV1 and TRBJ2-7; the match to TRBD1 covers 8 bases. Looked up from germline, CDR1 is NSQYPW and CDR2 is LRSPGD (reference sequence). With V trimmed by 4 bases and J by 3 bases, 5 bases remained unmatched. This CDR3 has 14 residues. CDR3 bases read: TGCACCTGCAGTGGCGGGACAGGTGACTAT. Translated, it gives CTCSGGTGDY. From start to end, the CDR3 is CTCSGGTGDYEQYF.

This clone has only a few counts. These gene names are mouse names. The read falls 4 residues short of the CDR3 end, and the missing part is taken from the germline J gene. V is TRBV1 and J is TRBJ2-5; TRBD2 matches at 8 bases. V was clipped by 3 bases and J by 0 bases; unmatched bases: 8. Germline V gene sequence: CDR1 NSQYPW, CDR2 LRSPGD (reference sequence). The CDR3 contains 17 residues. The CDR3 here is CTCSAIGWGDNQDTQYF. CDR3 bases read: TGCACCTGCAGTGCGATTGGCTGGGGGGATAACCAAGAC. Full variable domain (rest looked up from reference TRBV1 and TRBJ2-5): VTLLEQNPRWRLVPRGQAVNLRCILKNSQYPWMSWYQQDLQKQLQWLFTLRSPGDKEVKSLPGADYLATRVTDTELRLQVANMSQGRTLYCTCSAIGWGDNQDTQYFGPGTRLLVL.

Many counts were recorded for this clone. Germline and genes: mouse. The sequenced part of the CDR3 DNA is TGCACCTGCAGTGCCCCGGGACAGGGGTAT. Protein product: CTCSAPGQGY. In full, the CDR3 is CTCSAPGQGYEQYF. The chain joins TRBV1 to TRBJ2-7; TRBD1 matches at 10 bases. The sequence runs out 4 residues before the end of the CDR3; the remainder is reconstructed from the germline J gene. The CDR3 is made up of 14 amino acids. The germline V gene encodes CDR1 NSQYPW and CDR2 LRSPGD (reference sequence).

This clone was observed a few times. The genes and germline here are from mouse. Coverage ceases 4 residues before the CDR3 finishes, and the germline J gene fills in the end. The chain combines TRBV13-3 with TRBJ2-7, with 10 bases identical to TRBD2. Trimming removed 3 bases from V and 0 bases from J; junction bases left unmatched: 3. The germline gives CDR1 NNHDY, CDR2 SYVADS. This CDR3 is built from 15 residues. The CDR3 DNA, read in part, is TGTGCCAGCAGTGCACTGGGGGGGGGCTCCTAT. This sequence encodes CASSALGGGSY. The whole CDR3 protein reads CASSALGGGSYEQYF.